The next 10 T cell receptor beta chains were all read from a single sample in a study of cytomegalovirus exposure and HLA in healthy donors. The PCR was carried out with 60 Vbeta primers and 13 Jbeta primers. Profiling relied on immunoSEQ multiplex PCR, and the TCRdb table lists in-frame clones only, not all of them. The sample carries about 96,000 clones, approximately 74% recorded once. The sequenced sample was PBMCs. The receptor set was obtained from a female donor in good health and CMV-seropositive.

As concerns this clone: Other DNA sequences in the same sample also yield this CDR3. This sequence joins TRBV7-3 and TRBJ2-2, with D perhaps TRBD1 (6 bases). With 3 bases removed from V and 5 bases from J, the gap between germline ends came to 10 bases. The CDR3 is made up of 14 amino acids. Germline CDR1 SGHTA, CDR2 FQGTGA. CDR3 nucleotide sequence: TGTGCCAGCAGCTTGGGCAGGGGTACCGGGGAGCTGTTTTTT. It yields the protein CASSLGRGTGELFF.

The chain carries TRBV5-1 and TRBJ2-7, with TRBD2 as a possible D gene (6 bases). The V end was cut by 2 bases, the J end by 0 bases, with 12 bases between. The CDR3 covers 15 residues. Germline assignment: CDR1 SGHRS and CDR2 YFSETQ. The CDR3 coding sequence is TGCGCCAGCAGCTTTGGGGCGGGGAGCTCCTACGAGCAGTACTTC. Translated, it gives CASSFGAGSSYEQYF.

This clone was observed a handful of times. The chain couples TRBV19 to TRBJ2-7; D uncertain. The V end lost 5 bases, the J end lost 2 bases, and 13 bases lay between the germline ends. From germline, CDR1 is LNHDA and CDR2 SQIVND (reference sequence). The length of the CDR3 is 14 residues. The DNA for the CDR3 is TGTGCCAGTAGTCCCCAGGCCACAACCTACGAGCAGTACTTC. Translated, it gives CASSPQATTYEQYF.

This chain uses TRBV13 with TRBJ2-2; no clear D gene. The germline V and J ends were trimmed by 0 bases and 3 bases, with 5 bases remaining between them. Germline-derived CDR1 and CDR2 are PRHDT and FYEKMQ (reference sequence). This CDR3 comprises 14 residues. The CDR3 DNA follows: TGTGCCAGCAGCTTAGGTCCCGACACCGGGGAGCTGTTTTTT. Translation: CASSLGPDTGELFF.

This chain connects TRBV11-2 to TRBJ2-5; a weak D match, TRBD2 (5 bases). Trimming cost V 0 bases and J 5 bases, with 16 bases left between them. In germline, CDR1 is SGHAT, CDR2 FQNNGV. This CDR3 comprises 16 residues. The DNA of the CDR3 is TGTGCCAGCAGCTTAGAAACGGGTTTGGGCGGGGAGACCCAGTACTTC. This sequence encodes CASSLETGLGGETQYF.

The rearrangement uses TRBV7-2 and TRBJ2-7, with 9 bases lining up with TRBD2. J lost 2 bases, V lost 1 base, and 15 bases had no gene match. This CDR3 region has 19 residues. Germline V lookup: CDR1 SGHTA, CDR2 FQGNSA. CDR3 sequence (DNA): TGTGCCAGCAGCTTAGGAGGTAGCGGGAGCAAAGTCAGGCCCTACGAGCAGTACTTC. It codes for CASSLGGSGSKVRPYEQYF.

The chain recombines TRBV2 with TRBJ1-2; D perhaps matches TRBD1 (5 bases). V was trimmed by 4 bases and J by 8 bases, leaving 11 bases between them. There are 12 residues in the CDR3. The germline CDR1 and CDR2 sequences are SNHLY and FYNNEI. The CDR3 region is CASSGGRVGYTF. The CDR3 region has the DNA TGTGCCAGCAGTGGGGGCAGGGTAGGCTACACCTTC.

V gene TRBV30 combines with J gene TRBJ1-1; 9 positions agree with TRBD1. In germline, CDR1 is GTSNPN, CDR2 SVGIG (reference sequence). V dropped 3 bases and J dropped 4; count of bases not matched to a gene: 3. This CDR3 has 13 residues. CDR3 sequence (DNA): TGTGCCTGGAGCCGGGACAGGGCCACTGAAGCTTTCTTT. Residues: CAWSRDRATEAFF.

The chain joins TRBV7-2 to TRBJ2-3; possibly TRBD2 for D (7 bases). CDR1 is SGHTA and CDR2 is FQGNSA in the germline V gene. The CDR3 runs to 14 residues. With 1 base removed from V and 4 bases from J, the gap between germline ends came to 9 bases. In DNA, the CDR3 is TGTGCCAGCAGCTTAGTGCGGGGGCCAGATACGCAGTATTTT. Its protein is CASSLVRGPDTQYF.

V is TRBV11-3 and J is TRBJ2-3; TRBD2 aligns across 10 bases. Germline V gives CDR1 SGHNT, CDR2 YENEEA. This CDR3 contains 14 residues. With 5 bases clipped from V and 6 bases from J, the junction kept 5 bases outside the gene matches. The CDR3 protein is CASSPGLAVDTQYF. The CDR3 coding sequence is TGTGCCAGCAGCCCAGGACTAGCGGTCGATACGCAGTATTTT.